This TCR beta chain was found in a study of blood T cell repertoires in COVID-19. Study at large: The United States, Italy and Spain supplied acute and convalescent COVID-19 samples. PBMCs, B-cell-depleted T cells, or T cells were the source of the cDNA or gDNA that made up the material.

V shed 3 bases and J 5 bases; nucleotides not matched to a gene: 12. The CDR3 consists of 16 residues. In germline, CDR1 is MGHRA, CDR2 YSYEKL. Original methodology: Amplified reference gene primers provided the basis for estimating nucleated cell counts. Only in-frame clones appear in the TCRdb table, and some are missing; sequencing was by immunoSEQ multiplex PCR. That table furnishes V, J and clone size, whereas the DNA furnished D and trimming. The data show roughly 75,000 clones, roughly 91% seen once. The rearrangement links TRBV4-1 to TRBJ1-2; 7 positions agree with TRBD1. Specimen: peripheral blood. The sequence was obtained from a man aged 55-75 years with acute or convalescent COVID-19. The CDR3 loop is CASSHSQTGIGYGYTF. Here the CDR3 DNA reads TGCGCCAGCAGCCACTCCCAGACAGGGATAGGGTATGGCTACACCTTC.